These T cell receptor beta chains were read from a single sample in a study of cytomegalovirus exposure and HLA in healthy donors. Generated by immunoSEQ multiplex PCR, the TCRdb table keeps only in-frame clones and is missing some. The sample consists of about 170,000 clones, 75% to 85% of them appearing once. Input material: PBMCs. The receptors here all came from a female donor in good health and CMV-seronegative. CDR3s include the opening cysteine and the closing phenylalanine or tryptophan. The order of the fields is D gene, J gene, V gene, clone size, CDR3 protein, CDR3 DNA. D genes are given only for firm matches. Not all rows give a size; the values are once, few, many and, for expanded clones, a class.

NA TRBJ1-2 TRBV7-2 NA CASSIDRNYGYTF TGTGCCAGCAGTATAGACAGAAACTATGGCTACACCTTC
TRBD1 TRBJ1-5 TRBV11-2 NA CASSVGTGVGFQPQHF TGTGCCAGCAGCGTCGGGACAGGGGTCGGGTTTCAGCCCCAGCATTTT
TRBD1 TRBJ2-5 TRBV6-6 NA CASIYTGGTSQETQYF TGTGCCAGCATTTATACAGGGGGTACCTCCCAAGAGACCCAGTACTTC
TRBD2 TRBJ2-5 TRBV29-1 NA CSGSSGSFFQAETQYF TGCAGCGGTTCTAGCGGGAGCTTTTTCCAGGCGGAGACCCAGTACTTC
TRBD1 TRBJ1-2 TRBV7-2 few CASSLRTGRDGYTF TGTGCCAGCAGCCTCCGGACAGGGCGGGATGGCTACACCTTC
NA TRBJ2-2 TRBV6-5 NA CASTSRGGAGGELFF TGTGCCAGCACCTCAAGGGGGGGGGCCGGCGGGGAGCTGTTTTTT
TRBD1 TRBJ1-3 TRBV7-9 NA CASSLLLGQGVGNTIYF TGTGCCAGCAGCTTACTTCTAGGACAGGGGGTTGGAAACACCATATATTTT
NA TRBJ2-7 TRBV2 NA CASSRPVKSYEQYF TGTGCCAGCAGTCGTCCCGTCAAATCCTACGAGCAGTACTTC
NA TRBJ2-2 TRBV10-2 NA CASSGNTGELFF TGCGCCAGCAGTGGGAACACCGGGGAGCTGTTTTTT
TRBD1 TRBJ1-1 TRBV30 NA CAWDRDYYTEAFF TGTGCCTGGGACAGGGATTATTACACTGAAGCTTTCTTT
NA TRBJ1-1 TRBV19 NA CAAKTTGENTEAFF TGTGCCGCGAAGACGACAGGAGAGAACACTGAAGCTTTCTTT
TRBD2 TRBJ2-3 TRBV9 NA CASSVYTSGGARTDTQYF TGTGCCAGCAGCGTATACACTAGCGGGGGGGCGAGAACAGATACGCAGTATTTT
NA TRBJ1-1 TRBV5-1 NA CASSLYRLQGTRTEAFF TGCGCCAGCAGCCTCTACAGACTACAGGGCACAAGGACTGAAGCTTTCTTT
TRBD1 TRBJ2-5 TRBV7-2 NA CASSLQGTYQETQYF TGTGCCAGCAGCCTACAGGGGACGTACCAAGAGACCCAGTACTTC
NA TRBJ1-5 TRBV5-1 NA CASSLLGGDSNQPQHF TGCGCCAGCAGCTTGCTTGGGGGGGATAGCAATCAGCCCCAGCATTTT
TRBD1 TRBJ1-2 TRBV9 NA CASSVGAHRGIGGYTF TGTGCCAGCAGCGTAGGGGCACACAGGGGGATTGGTGGCTACACCTTC
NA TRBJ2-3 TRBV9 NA CASSVGQGTDTQYF TGTGCCAGCAGCGTAGGGCAGGGTACAGATACGCAGTATTTT
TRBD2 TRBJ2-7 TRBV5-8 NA CASSPGSSRGTGGRQYF TGTGCCAGCAGCCCTGGAAGCTCGCGGGGGACTGGGGGTCGGCAGTACTTC
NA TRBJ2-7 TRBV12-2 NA CASRSTRTGGSSEQYF TGTGCAAGTCGCTCAACTCGGACAGGGGGCTCTTCTGAGCAGTACTTC
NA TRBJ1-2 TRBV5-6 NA CASSPGVGFYGYTF TGTGCCAGCAGCCCCGGGGTAGGGTTCTATGGCTACACCTTC